This is a list of T cell receptor beta chains from one sample in a study of response to subunit inactivated influenza vaccine. MiXCR was run by TCRdb on the RT-PCR reads, yielding one entry per CDR3 protein. The sample carries 650,000 to 850,000 distinct CDR3 sequences, about 15% recorded once. This specimen consisted of PBMCs from blood, obtained 14 to 15 days before vaccination. The receptors originated from a man in his forties or fifties who received an inactivated influenza vaccine. Both conserved end residues are part of each CDR3. D genes are given only for firm matches. Size tells how often a clone was seen (once, few, many) or the class of an expanded clone, and some rows leave it out.

CDR3,DNA,V,J,length,size,D
CSVGLLGTSGTEAFF,TGCAGCGTCGGACTCTTGGGAACATCCGGCACTGAAGCTTTCTTT,TRBV29-1,TRBJ1-1,15,NA,NA
CASSFGQPFGTDTQYF,TGTGCCAGCAGTTTTGGACAGCCCTTTGGCACAGATACGCAGTATTTT,TRBV6-5,TRBJ2-3,16,NA,NA
CASSLALTGGTQYF,TGTGCCAGCAGCTTAGCCCTGACAGGGGGTACGCAGTATTTT,TRBV7-6,TRBJ2-3,14,few,TRBD1
CASSLRVFSGANVLTF,TGTGCCAGCAGTTTAAGGGTTTTCTCTGGGGCCAACGTCCTGACTTTC,TRBV12-3/TRBV12-4,TRBJ2-6,16,once,NA
CASSNRAQGTEAFF,TGTGCCAGCAGCAACAGGGCCCAGGGCACTGAAGCTTTCTTT,TRBV6-6,TRBJ1-1,14,few,NA
CASSPGQGLHGYTF,TGCGCCAGCAGTCCGGGACAGGGGCTGCATGGCTACACCTTC,TRBV10-1,TRBJ1-2,14,NA,TRBD1
CSAAGLVGETQYF,TGCAGTGCGGCGGGATTAGTTGGAGAGACCCAGTACTTC,TRBV20-1,TRBJ2-5,13,few,NA
CSAMSQLRGRPGNQPQHF,TGCAGTGCTATGTCCCAACTCAGGGGGCGGCCAGGCAATCAGCCCCAGCATTTT,TRBV20-1,TRBJ1-5,18,NA,TRBD1
CASSVGTSGRNYEQYF,TGCGCCAGCAGCGTAGGGACTAGCGGGAGGAACTACGAGCAGTACTTC,TRBV4-3,TRBJ2-7,16,NA,TRBD2
CASRQGATEAFF,TGTGCCAGCCGACAGGGGGCCACTGAAGCTTTCTTT,TRBV13,TRBJ1-1,12,NA,TRBD1
CASRDRLNSPLHF,TGTGCCAGCAGGGACAGACTTAATTCACCCCTCCACTTT,TRBV6-1,TRBJ1-6,13,NA,NA
CASSTDRDRDSYEQYF,TGTGCCAGCAGCACGGACCGGGACAGAGACTCCTACGAGCAGTACTTC,TRBV7-9,TRBJ2-7,16,many,TRBD1
CASSRRQGAQGYTF,TGTGCCAGCAGCCGACGACAGGGGGCTCAGGGCTACACCTTC,TRBV7-2,TRBJ1-2,14,few,TRBD1
CSARETRAETQYF,TGCAGTGCTAGAGAGACTAGGGCCGAGACCCAGTACTTC,TRBV20-1,TRBJ2-5,13,NA,NA
CSARRTGGEGRTQYF,TGCAGTGCTAGACGGACTGGCGGGGAGGGTAGGACCCAGTACTTC,TRBV20-1,TRBJ2-5,15,many,TRBD2
CASSTADAYEQYF,TGTGCCAGCAGCACAGCGGATGCCTACGAGCAGTACTTC,TRBV5-6,TRBJ2-7,13,few,NA
CASSLAIRTSGGGDTQYF,TGTGCCAGCAGCTTAGCAATCCGGACTAGCGGGGGGGGAGATACGCAGTATTTT,TRBV7-2,TRBJ2-3,18,once,TRBD2
CSGKGVLSYNEQFF,TGCAGTGGTAAGGGGGTACTTTCCTACAATGAGCAGTTCTTC,TRBV20-1,TRBJ2-1,14,few,NA
CASRERYFSDEQFF,TGTGCCAGCAGAGAGAGGTATTTCTCGGATGAGCAGTTCTTC,TRBV7-8,TRBJ2-1,14,NA,NA
CASSQVSGTSFTGELFF,TGTGCCAGCAGCCAAGTTTCCGGGACTAGTTTCACCGGGGAGCTGTTTTTT,TRBV3-1,TRBJ2-2,17,few,TRBD2
CATIEGQGYYEQYF,TGTGCCACCATTGAAGGGCAAGGTTACTACGAGCAGTACTTC,TRBV24-1,TRBJ2-7,14,NA,NA
CASSVEGEAYEQYF,TGTGCCAGCAGCGTAGAGGGGGAAGCCTACGAGCAGTACTTC,TRBV9,TRBJ2-7,14,NA,NA
CSGGTSSTDTQYF,TGCAGCGGCGGGACGTCTAGCACAGATACGCAGTATTTT,TRBV29-1,TRBJ2-3,13,NA,NA
CATSRDFTVSSYEQYF,TGTGCCACCAGCAGAGACTTTACAGTAAGCTCCTACGAGCAGTACTTC,TRBV15,TRBJ2-7,16,NA,NA
CASSYRSGAYEQYF,TGTGCCAGCAGTTACCGGTCAGGAGCCTACGAGCAGTACTTC,TRBV6-2/TRBV6-3,TRBJ2-7,14,many,NA
CAISDEQGMNTEAFF,TGTGCCATCAGTGACGAACAGGGGATGAACACTGAAGCTTTCTTT,TRBV10-3,TRBJ1-1,15,few,TRBD1
CASRPLGRGNYEQYF,TGTGCCAGCAGACCCCTGGGGCGGGGGAACTACGAGCAGTACTTC,TRBV6-1,TRBJ2-7,15,NA,TRBD2
CASSKGLAGGINEQFF,TGTGCCAGCTCAAAGGGACTAGCGGGAGGGATCAATGAGCAGTTCTTC,TRBV18,TRBJ2-1,16,NA,TRBD2